The 11 T cell receptor beta chains given below trace back to one sample, sequenced in a study of beta chain features in type 1 diabetes. The entirety of the isolated RNA underwent reverse transcription, so expressed TCRB transcripts were sequenced. Clones were read by immunoSEQ multiplex PCR, and TCRdb kept only the in-frame ones, dropping some. The sample lists 390,000 or so clones; roughly 13% were seen once. Material: naive CD4+ T cells from blood. The receptors originated from a man aged 30-40 years in good health.

The rearrangement links TRBV5-4 to TRBJ2-1, with TRBD2 matching over 7 bases. The V and J ends lost 2 bases and 7 bases, in that order; junction bases with no gene match: 9. This CDR3 is built from 15 residues. CDR1 is SGHNT, CDR2 YYREEE, per germline (reference sequence). CDR3 nucleotide sequence: TGTGCCAGCAGCTTCGGCCAGGGAGGGTCAAATGAGCAGTTCTTC. As protein: CASSFGQGGSNEQFF.

This clone appeared a few times. The chain employs TRBV30 and TRBJ1-3, with a weak D call TRBD1 (5 bases). The CDR3 loop spans 13 amino acids. V was trimmed by 2 bases and J by 3 bases, leaving 8 bases between them. The germline V gene encodes CDR1 GTSNPN and CDR2 SVGIG (reference sequence). CDR3 sequence (DNA): TGTGCCTGGAGTCAGGGACGTGGAAACACCATATATTTT. As protein: CAWSQGRGNTIYF. The whole variable domain, remainder taken from reference TRBV30 and TRBJ1-3, is SQTIHQWPATLVQPVGSPLSLECTVEGTSNPNLYWYRQAAGRGLQLLFYSVGIGQISSEVPQNLSASRPQDRQFILSSKKLLLSDSGFYLCAWSQGRGNTIYFGEGSWLTVV.

V is TRBV5-1 and J is TRBJ2-5, with 10 bases that match TRBD1. The CDR3 has 19 residues. Looked up from germline, CDR1 is SGHRS and CDR2 is YFSETQ. V shed 4 bases, J shed 5 bases, and the junction held 20 bases outside the gene matches. The CDR3: CASSTYGTGVPAGVETQYF. The CDR3, as DNA: TGCGCCAGCAGCACCTACGGGACAGGGGTACCAGCCGGTGTCGAGACCCAGTACTTC.

V is TRBV28 and J is TRBJ2-7; D ambiguous. The CDR3 totals 16 residues. V dropped 7 bases and J dropped 3 bases, with 22 bases sitting between them. Germline V gene sequence: CDR1 MDHEN, CDR2 SYDVKM. CDR3 in amino acids: CASIIPLGPDNYEQYV. The CDR3 bases are TGTGCCAGCATCATCCCCCTCGGCCCTGACAACTACGAGCAGTACGTC.

The sample holds a few counts of this clone. This chain connects TRBV9 to TRBJ2-1; 7 bases agree with TRBD2. In germline, CDR1 is SGDLS, CDR2 YYNGEE. The V gene end was trimmed by 1 base and the J gene end by 2 bases; junction bases not matched to a gene: 3. CDR3 length equals 15 residues. CDR3 sequence: CASSVSGTTYNEQFF. The CDR3 DNA follows: TGTGCCAGCAGCGTATCCGGGACTACCTACAATGAGCAGTTCTTC.

The chain combines TRBV29-1 with TRBJ2-3, with D possibly being TRBD1 or TRBD2 (7 bases each). The CDR3 is made up of 11 amino acids. The V end lost 7 bases, the J end lost 6 bases, and 11 bases lay between the germline ends. From germline, CDR1 is SQVTM and CDR2 ANQGSEA. For the CDR3, the DNA is TGCAGCGCAGGGGGGGTGGATACGCAGTATTTT. Encoded protein: CSAGGVDTQYF.

This clone was counted between two and nine times. The chain recombines TRBV7-6 with TRBJ2-1, with D possibly TRBD1 on 6 matching bases. Germline CDR1 is SGHVS and CDR2 is FNYEAQ. V was pared by 5 bases and J by 9 bases, with 17 bases between. The CDR3 extends over 14 amino acids. CDR3 DNA: TGTGCCAGCAGCGGCATACAGGGACGGATTGAGCAGTTCTTC. This sequence encodes CASSGIQGRIEQFF.

This clone has more than one count but fewer than ten. The chain uses TRBV9 and TRBJ1-4; 7 bases map to TRBD1. Germline V lookup: CDR1 SGDLS, CDR2 YYNGEE. CDR3 length: 14 amino acids. The V gene end was trimmed by 3 bases and the J gene end by 5 bases; junction bases not matched to a gene: 4. This CDR3 reads CASSADRDNEKLFF. The CDR3 DNA follows: TGTGCCAGCAGCGCCGACAGGGACAATGAAAAACTGTTTTTT.

A few counts support this clone. V gene TRBV30 combines with J gene TRBJ2-2, with TRBD1 matching 8 bases. With 2 bases clipped from V and 4 bases from J, the junction kept 6 bases outside the gene matches. The length of the CDR3 is 15 residues. CDR1 is GTSNPN and CDR2 is SVGIG in the germline V gene (reference sequence). CDR3 nucleotides: TGTGCCTGGAGTTTGGCAGGGGGCAGCACCGGGGAGCTGTTTTTT. This translates into CAWSLAGGSTGELFF.

This clone appeared a few times. This chain connects TRBV30 to TRBJ2-3; D possibly corresponds to TRBD2 (6 bases). V was trimmed by 2 bases and J by 4 bases, leaving 10 bases between them. Germline CDR1 GTSNPN, CDR2 SVGIG (reference sequence). The CDR3 is 13 amino acids. This CDR3 reads CAWSRLDADTQYF. The CDR3, as DNA: TGTGCCTGGAGTCGACTAGATGCAGATACGCAGTATTTT.

This clone has just a few counts. The chain carries TRBV20-1 and TRBJ2-1; 9 nucleotides agree with TRBD1. Germline CDR1 reads DFQATT; CDR2 reads SNEGSKA (reference sequence). This CDR3 region has 11 residues. Trimming cost V 6 bases and J 10 bases; bases outside gene matches: 4. CDR3 DNA sequence: TGCAGTGCCAAGGGGACAGGGGAGCAGTTCTTC. Its protein is CSAKGTGEQFF.